The 14 T cell receptor beta chains listed next were all sequenced from one sample in a study of shared clonotypes between healthy human individuals. Naive CD8 isolation took CD45RO-negative cells positively selected for CCR7 and excluded terminally differentiated effector memory CD45RA+ cells. Sequencing used immunoSEQ multiplex PCR; TCRdb keeps in-frame clones, though not all of them. The data contain about 1.9 million clones, just under 95% of them seen just once; the ten biggest clones take up about 1.7%. Sequences were obtained from naive CD8+ T cells from PBMCs. All receptors come from a man between 18 and 29 years old in good health. Some clones in this sample may be carry-over from other donors' samples.

The genes are TRBV27 and TRBJ1-1; no clear D gene. The germline gives CDR1 MNHEY, CDR2 SMNVEV (reference sequence). This CDR3 contains 11 residues. Trimming removed 7 bases at V and 1 base at J, with 4 bases between. CDR3 nucleotide sequence: TGTGCCAGCATACAGAACACTGAAGCTTTCTTT. Translation gives CASIQNTEAFF.

The chain joins TRBV28 to TRBJ2-1, with D unclear. The CDR3 consists of 16 residues. Per germline, CDR1 MDHEN and CDR2 SYDVKM. Trimming shortened V by 5 bases and J by 0 bases, and 14 bases separated the two germline ends. The DNA of the CDR3 is TGTGCCAGCAGTGCGGCTATGGGAATCTCCTACAATGAGCAGTTCTTC. It encodes CASSAAMGISYNEQFF. The entire variable domain, with the rest obtained from reference TRBV28 and TRBJ2-1, is as follows: DVKVTQSSRYLVKRTGEKVFLECVQDMDHENMFWYRQDPGLGLRLIYFSYDVKMKEKGDIPEGYSVSREKKERFSLILESASTNQTSMYLCASSAAMGISYNEQFFGPGTRLTVL.

Here the CDR3 reads CASSREGVNEAFF. For the CDR3, the DNA is TGCGCCAGCAGCCGGGAGGGCGTCAATGAAGCTTTCTTT. The genes are TRBV4-3 and TRBJ1-1; no definite D call. Trimming cost V 4 bases and J 7 bases, with 13 bases left between them. CDR1 is LGHNA and CDR2 is YSLEER in the germline V gene. This CDR3 comprises 13 residues.

This clone was counted once. This chain joins TRBV28 and TRBJ1-5, with D maybe TRBD1 (5 bases). There are 15 residues in the CDR3. The germline V gene encodes CDR1 MDHEN and CDR2 SYDVKM. With 2 bases removed from V and 0 bases from J, the gap between germline ends came to 8 bases. CDR3 nucleotides: TGTGCCAGCAGTTTACTCAGGGCTAGCAATCAGCCCCAGCATTTT. Protein: CASSLLRASNQPQHF.

The chain uses TRBV5-5 and TRBJ2-7, with D unclear. The CDR3 runs to 13 residues. The germline V gene encodes CDR1 SGHKS and CDR2 YYEKEE (reference sequence). Trimming cost V 2 bases and J 3 bases, with 9 bases left between them. The CDR3 region is CASSFTASYEQYF. The CDR3 bases are TGTGCCAGCAGCTTTACAGCAAGCTACGAGCAGTACTTC.

The V gene is TRBV10-2, the J gene TRBJ2-3, with 12 positions matching TRBD2. J gave up 4 bases and V 10 bases, and 15 bases lay outside the gene matches. CDR1 is WSHSY, CDR2 SAAADI, per germline. This CDR3 contains 17 residues. The CDR3 DNA sequence: TGCGCCACCACTATGACTAGCGGGAGATGGTCCCCAGATACGCAGTATTTT. The encoded protein is CATTMTSGRWSPDTQYF.

The V call is TRBV19, the J call TRBJ1-5; D is uncertain. Germline-derived CDR1 and CDR2 are LNHDA and SQIVND (reference sequence). Trimming removed 5 bases at V and 4 bases at J, with 12 bases between. The CDR3 is 14 residues long. CDR3 coding DNA: TGTGCCAGTAGTGAAACTCCGGGAAATCAGCCCCAGCATTTT. Its translation: CASSETPGNQPQHF.

The chain employs TRBV7-8 and TRBJ1-5; TRBD1 might be the D (6 bases). The CDR3 runs to 15 residues. The V gene lost 0 bases and the J gene lost 3 bases, with 9 bases spanning the gap. Germline assignment: CDR1 SGHVS and CDR2 FQNEAQ. CDR3 in DNA: TGTGCCAGCAGCTTAGCGGCAGGGGTCAATCAGCCCCAGCATTTT. It encodes CASSLAAGVNQPQHF. Based on the CDR3 plus reference TRBV7-8 and TRBJ1-5, the full variable domain is GAGVSQSPRYKVAKRGQDVALRCDPISGHVSLFWYQQALGQGPEFLTYFQNEAQLDKSGLPSDRFFAERPEGSVSTLKIQRTQQEDSAVYLCASSLAAGVNQPQHFGDGTRLSIL.

The genes are TRBV6-5 and TRBJ1-5; D perhaps matches TRBD1 (5 bases). Germline V lookup: CDR1 MNHEY, CDR2 SVGAGI. This CDR3 region has 15 residues. V lost 1 base and J 1 base, leaving 8 bases between the germline ends. CDR3 DNA: TGTGCCAGCAGTTACTACCAGGGCAGCAATCAGCCCCAGCATTTT. Translating it yields CASSYYQGSNQPQHF.

The rearrangement joins TRBV5-8 to TRBJ2-2; weak D call: TRBD2 (5 bases). This CDR3 has 16 residues. With 5 bases removed from V and 4 bases from J, the gap between germline ends came to 18 bases. CDR1 and CDR2 from the germline V gene are SGHTS and YDEGEE. CDR3 DNA sequence: TGTGCCAGCAGACCCCGGGCTGTCGAGGGCACCGGGGAGCTGTTTTTT. Translating gives CASRPRAVEGTGELFF.

Concerning this clone: The same CDR3 arises from other DNA sequences in this sample as well. The chain has TRBV7-9 and TRBJ2-7, with D possibly matching TRBD1 (5 bases). Looked up from germline, CDR1 is SEHNR and CDR2 is FQNEAQ (reference sequence). This CDR3 spans 14 amino acids. Deletions cut 2 bases from V and 2 bases from J, with 10 bases between. The CDR3 loop reads CASSLTGSPYEQYF. CDR3 bases: TGTGCCAGCAGCTTAACAGGCAGTCCCTACGAGCAGTACTTC.

The rearrangement uses TRBV9 and TRBJ2-3; maybe TRBD1 (5 bases). With 0 bases removed from V and 6 bases from J, the gap between germline ends came to 14 bases. This CDR3 region has 15 residues. Germline CDR1 reads SGDLS; CDR2 reads YYNGEE. The DNA of the CDR3 is TGTGCCAGCAGCGTAGGCACAGTACCAGGGGATACGCAGTATTTT. Residues: CASSVGTVPGDTQYF. Full variable domain (remainder filled in from reference TRBV9 and TRBJ2-3): DSGVTQTPKHLITATGQRVTLRCSPRSGDLSVYWYQQSLDQGLQFLIQYYNGEERAKGNILERFSAQQFPDLHSELNLSSLELGDSALYFCASSVGTVPGDTQYFGPGTRLTVL.

This chain uses TRBV6-1 with TRBJ1-5; 7 positions match TRBD1. Germline CDR1 MNHNS, CDR2 SASEGT. The V segment lost 5 bases and the J segment 4 bases; nucleotides outside the gene matches: 5. This CDR3 contains 14 residues. The chain's CDR3 is CASSRQGQNQPQHF. Here the CDR3 DNA reads TGTGCCAGCAGTCGACAGGGCCAAAATCAGCCCCAGCATTTT.

This clone was seen just once. V is TRBV18 and J is TRBJ2-3; the D call may be TRBD1 or TRBD2 (5 bases each). The CDR3 is made up of 16 amino acids. Germline V gene data show CDR1 as KGHSH and CDR2 as LQKENI. The V and J ends lost 2 bases and 2 bases respectively, with 14 bases between them. The CDR3 is CASSPNPGRLTDTQYF. In DNA, the CDR3 is TGTGCCAGCTCACCAAACCCGGGACGGCTCACAGATACGCAGTATTTT.